This T cell receptor beta chain was obtained from a study of shared clonotypes between healthy human individuals. Whole-study findings and limits: Sharing across four donors was highest in naive CD4 (roughly 5%) and lowest in memory CD8 (approximately 0.4%). Larger estimated richness was generally recorded for naive subsets relative to memory subsets.

Adult donors, all healthy and HIV-negative, had no recent acute infections or vaccinations. Only Caucasian adults living in Nashville, Tennessee served as donors. Profiling relied on immunoSEQ multiplex PCR, and the TCRdb table lists in-frame clones only, not all of them. Among about 980,000 clones listed, 76% were seen once. About this clone: Antigen unknown.

The CDR3 has 14 amino acids. Per the germline V gene, CDR1 is MNHNY and CDR2 is SVGAGI (reference sequence). V shed 5 bases and J shed 2 bases, with 10 bases lying between them. The TCR sequence derives from a man between 18 and 29 years old in good health. The sequenced sample was memory CD4+ T cells sorted from blood. Stated subset: CD45RA-negative fraction. The chain couples TRBV6-6 to TRBJ1-3; maybe TRBD1 (5 bases). CDR3 residues: CASSLGTAGNTIYF. The CDR3 nucleotides read TGTGCCAGCAGTCTCGGGACGGCTGGAAACACCATATATTTT.